One sample yielded the 17 T cell receptor beta chains listed below, sequenced in a study of blood T cell repertoires in COVID-19. Profiled with immunoSEQ multiplex PCR; TCRdb holds only in-frame clones, not every one. The sample records tens of thousands of clones, roughly 72% being singletons. The sample was peripheral blood. All receptors come from a woman aged 70-85 years with COVID-19, enrolled during active disease.

The chain joins TRBV6-1 to TRBJ2-7; 8 positions match TRBD1. The CDR3 spans 16 residues. Germline CDR1 reads MNHNS; CDR2 reads SASEGT. V trimming: 1 base; J trimming: 3 bases; junction bases outside the gene matches: 8. The CDR3 region is CASSEEDRVRFYEQYV. The CDR3 nucleotides read TGTGCCAGCAGTGAAGAGGACAGGGTCCGATTCTACGAGCAGTACGTC.

The chain combines TRBV19 with TRBJ1-5; tentatively, D is TRBD1 (6 bases). This CDR3 has 15 residues. The ends were cut back, 7 bases at V and 4 bases at J, with 17 bases in the middle. The germline V gene has CDR1 LNHDA and CDR2 SQIVND (reference sequence). CDR3 nucleotide sequence: TGTGCCAGTACTTATCACCCGACAGGAAATCAGCCCCAGCATTTT. Protein product: CASTYHPTGNQPQHF.

This chain connects TRBV9 to TRBJ1-3; TRBD1 is a possible D gene (5 bases). The CDR3 spans 16 residues. Germline lookup yields CDR1 SGDLS and CDR2 YYNGEE. The V and J ends lost 4 bases and 3 bases respectively, with 17 bases between them. The DNA for the CDR3 is TGTGCCAGCAGCTCCACCGACAGCTTCGGTGGAAACACCATATATTTT. Amino acid sequence: CASSSTDSFGGNTIYF.

The rearrangement joins TRBV19 to TRBJ2-6, with D tentatively TRBD2 (6 bases). V was pared by 5 bases and J by 0 bases, with 17 bases between. Looked up from germline, CDR1 is LNHDA and CDR2 is SQIVND (reference sequence). There are 18 residues in the CDR3. CDR3 region: CASSPYGGIGSGANVLTF. CDR3 in DNA: TGTGCCAGTAGTCCCTACGGAGGGATTGGCTCTGGGGCCAACGTCCTGACTTTC.

The chain couples TRBV7-3 to TRBJ2-1, with TRBD2 identical over 7 bases. The J segment lost 7 bases and the V segment lost 2 bases, leaving 8 bases of the junction unmatched. The CDR3 has 15 residues. The germline gives CDR1 SGHTA, CDR2 FQGTGA. CDR3 amino acids: CASSLSAGALNEQFF. CDR3 in DNA: TGTGCCAGCAGCTTATCCGCGGGAGCATTAAATGAGCAGTTCTTC.

CDR3 sequence reads: CASSPRGGSYNSPLHF. The CDR3, as DNA: TGTGCCAGCAGTCCTAGGGGGGGCTCCTATAATTCACCCCTCCACTTT. The chain employs TRBV27 and TRBJ1-6; the D gene is possibly TRBD1 (6 bases). Germline CDR1 reads MNHEY; CDR2 reads SMNVEV (reference sequence). The CDR3 has 16 residues. Between the trimmed V and J ends, which lost 5 bases and 0 bases, there was a span of 11 bases.

This clone was counted between two and nine times. The chain joins TRBV11-3 to TRBJ2-4; D unresolved. CDR3 length: 14 amino acids. Germline V gene lookup returns CDR1 SGHNT and CDR2 YENEEA. V lost 0 bases and J 6 bases, leaving 9 bases between the germline ends. The CDR3 coding sequence is TGTGCCAGCAGCTTAGAGGCCAGAGGAAACATTCAGTACTTC. Translating it yields CASSLEARGNIQYF.

This clone came up a few times. The gene calls are TRBV6-5 and TRBJ1-1, with D perhaps TRBD1 (5 bases). The length of the CDR3 is 14 residues. Germline CDR1 and CDR2: MNHEY and SVGAGI. Trimming shortened V by 5 bases and J by 6 bases, and 16 bases separated the two germline ends. The CDR3 bases are TGTGCCAGCAGTAGAACGGGGGGTAGGGCTGAAGCTTTCTTT. It specifies CASSRTGGRAEAFF.

The genes are TRBV19 and TRBJ1-2; D is undetermined. Germline V lookup: CDR1 LNHDA, CDR2 SQIVND (reference sequence). The CDR3 length is 13 residues. V lost 3 bases and J 0 bases, leaving 5 bases between the germline ends. CDR3 protein: CASSIRANYGYTF. CDR3 in DNA: TGTGCCAGTAGTATCCGAGCTAACTATGGCTACACCTTC.

The V and J genes are TRBV5-6 and TRBJ1-5; TRBD1 aligns across 8 bases. The trim removed 0 bases at V and 6 bases at J, leaving 8 bases unmatched. CDR1 and CDR2 (germline): SGHDT, YYEEEE. The CDR3 consists of 16 residues. The CDR3 here is CASSLDQGAGGQPQHF. The CDR3, as DNA: TGTGCCAGCAGCTTGGATCAGGGGGCGGGTGGTCAGCCCCAGCATTTT.

This clone was observed once. The V and J genes are TRBV4-1 and TRBJ1-2; no clear D. The CDR3 length is 14 residues. Germline lookup yields CDR1 MGHRA and CDR2 YSYEKL. Trimming took 4 bases from V and 6 from J, leaving 15 bases between them. The CDR3 spells CASSPLADEHGYTF. As DNA, the CDR3 is TGCGCCAGCAGCCCCCTAGCGGACGAGCATGGCTACACCTTC.

This clone was detected only once. The chain joins TRBV2 to TRBJ2-1; 8 bases match TRBD2. The length of the CDR3 is 14 residues. The germline CDR1 and CDR2 sequences are SNHLY and FYNNEI. Germline trimming cut 6 bases from V and 5 bases from J; bases unmatched to any gene: 6. The chain's CDR3 is CASRAGLVNNEQFF. CDR3 sequence (DNA): TGTGCCAGCAGGGCGGGACTAGTTAACAATGAGCAGTTCTTC.

This clone was counted a single time. This chain's CDR3 is CASGTVFGNQPQHF. CDR3 DNA: TGTGCCAGCGGGACAGTATTTGGCAATCAGCCCCAGCATTTT. This chain joins TRBV6-5 and TRBJ1-5; 7 bases match TRBD1. Germline V gene sequence: CDR1 MNHEY, CDR2 SVGAGI. J was trimmed by 2 bases and V by 8 bases; bases with no gene match: 6. This CDR3 is built from 14 residues.

The CDR3 DNA sequence: TGTGCCAGCAGTGCTTACAGAAACTATGGCTACACCTTC. It yields the protein CASSAYRNYGYTF. The chain is built from TRBV12-3 or TRBV12-4 and TRBJ1-2; no reliable D call. Trimming pared 5 bases from V and 2 bases from J, leaving 9 bases between. This CDR3 has 13 amino acids.

The chain recombines TRBV3-1 (or the pseudogene TRBV3-2) with TRBJ2-7, with TRBD2 identical over 10 bases. V shed 4 bases, J shed 2 bases, and the junction held 5 bases outside the gene matches. This CDR3 region has 15 residues. Germline V gives CDR1 LGHDT, CDR2 YNNKEL (reference sequence). CDR3 bases: TGTGCCAGCAGCCTTAGCGGGGGGCTTGCCTACGAGCAGTACTTC. This encodes CASSLSGGLAYEQYF.

This sequence joins TRBV6-4 and TRBJ2-2; D not resolved. V gave up 0 bases and J gave up 8 bases, with 4 bases separating them. CDR3 length: 12 amino acids. Germline lookup yields CDR1 MRHNA and CDR2 SNTAGT. The CDR3 protein is CASSDSKGELFF. CDR3 bases: TGTGCCAGCAGTGACTCCAAAGGGGAGCTGTTTTTT.

V usage is TRBV6-2 or TRBV6-3 and J usage is TRBJ1-4; D is perhaps TRBD1 (6 bases). The ends were cut back, 4 bases at V and 8 bases at J, with 14 bases in the middle. This CDR3 region has 14 residues. CDR1 MNHEY and CDR2 SVGEGT come from the germline V gene. CDR3 nucleotide sequence: TGTGCCAGCAGTTCCCCGAACAGGGACGAAAAACTGTTTTTT. This codes for CASSSPNRDEKLFF.